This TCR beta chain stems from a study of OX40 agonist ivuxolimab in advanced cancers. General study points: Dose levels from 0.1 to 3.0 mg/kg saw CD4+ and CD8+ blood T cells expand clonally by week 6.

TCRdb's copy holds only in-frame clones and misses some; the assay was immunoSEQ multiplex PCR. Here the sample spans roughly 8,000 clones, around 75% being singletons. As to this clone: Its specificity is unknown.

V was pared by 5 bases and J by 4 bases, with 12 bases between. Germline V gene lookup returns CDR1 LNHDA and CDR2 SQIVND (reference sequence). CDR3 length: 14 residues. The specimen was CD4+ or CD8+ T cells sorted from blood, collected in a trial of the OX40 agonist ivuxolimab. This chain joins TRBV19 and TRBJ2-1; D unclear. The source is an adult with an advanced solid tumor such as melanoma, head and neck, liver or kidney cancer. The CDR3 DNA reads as TGTGCCAGTAGTGACGGCAGGCTATACAATGAGCAGTTCTTC. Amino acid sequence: CASSDGRLYNEQFF.